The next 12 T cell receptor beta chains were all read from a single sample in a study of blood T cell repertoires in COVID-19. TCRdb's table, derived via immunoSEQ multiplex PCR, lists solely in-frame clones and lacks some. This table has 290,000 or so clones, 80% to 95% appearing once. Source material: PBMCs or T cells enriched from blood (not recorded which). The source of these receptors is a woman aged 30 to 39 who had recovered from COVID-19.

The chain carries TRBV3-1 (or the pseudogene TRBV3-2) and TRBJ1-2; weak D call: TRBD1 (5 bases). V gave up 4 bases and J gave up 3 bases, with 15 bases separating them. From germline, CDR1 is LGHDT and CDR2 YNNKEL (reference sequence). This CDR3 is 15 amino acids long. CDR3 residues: CASSPTGGLDYGYTF. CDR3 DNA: TGTGCCAGCAGCCCTACAGGAGGGTTGGACTATGGCTACACCTTC.

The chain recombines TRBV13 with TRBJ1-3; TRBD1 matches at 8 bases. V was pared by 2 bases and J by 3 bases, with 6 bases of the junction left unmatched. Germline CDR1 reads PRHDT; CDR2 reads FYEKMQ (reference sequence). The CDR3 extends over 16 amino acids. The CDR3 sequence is CASSLQGARLGNTIYF. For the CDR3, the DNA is TGTGCCAGCAGCTTACAGGGGGCGCGACTTGGAAACACCATATATTTT.

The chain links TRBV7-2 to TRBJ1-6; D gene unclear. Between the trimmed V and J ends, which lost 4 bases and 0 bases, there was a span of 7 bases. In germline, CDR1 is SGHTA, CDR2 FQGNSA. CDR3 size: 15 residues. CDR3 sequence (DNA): TGTGCCAGCAGCTCCGGGAGCTCCTATAATTCACCCCTCCACTTT. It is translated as CASSSGSSYNSPLHF.

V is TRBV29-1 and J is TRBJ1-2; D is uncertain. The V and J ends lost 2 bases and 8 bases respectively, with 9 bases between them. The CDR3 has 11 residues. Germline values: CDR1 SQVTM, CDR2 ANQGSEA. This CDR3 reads CSVEYQLGYTF. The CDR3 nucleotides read TGCAGCGTTGAATACCAGTTGGGCTACACCTTC.

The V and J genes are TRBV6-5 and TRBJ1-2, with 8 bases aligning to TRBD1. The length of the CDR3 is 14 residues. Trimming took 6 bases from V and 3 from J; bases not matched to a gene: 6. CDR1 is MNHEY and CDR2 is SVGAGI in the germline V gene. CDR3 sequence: CASSQDRADYGYTF. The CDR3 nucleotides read TGTGCCAGCAGCCAGGACAGGGCTGACTATGGCTACACCTTC.

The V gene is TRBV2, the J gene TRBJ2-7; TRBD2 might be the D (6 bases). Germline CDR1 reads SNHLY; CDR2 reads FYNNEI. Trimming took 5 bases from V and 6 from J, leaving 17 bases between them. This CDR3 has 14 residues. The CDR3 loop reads CASSPERGGIEQYF. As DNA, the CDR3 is TGTGCCAGCAGTCCCGAAAGAGGCGGGATCGAGCAGTACTTC.

The CDR3 nucleotides read TGTGCCAGCTCACCACCAGGACAGCCCTACGAGCAGTACTTC. As protein: CASSPPGQPYEQYF. The chain has TRBV18 and TRBJ2-7; tentative D call: TRBD1 (6 bases). CDR1 and CDR2 from the germline V gene are KGHSH and LQKENI. This CDR3 spans 14 amino acids. Trimming took off 0 bases at V and 2 bases at J, with 8 bases between the two ends.

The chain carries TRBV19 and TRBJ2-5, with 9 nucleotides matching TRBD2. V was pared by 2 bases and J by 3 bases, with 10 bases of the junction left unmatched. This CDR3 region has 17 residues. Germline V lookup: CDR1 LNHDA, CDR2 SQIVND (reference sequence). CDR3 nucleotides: TGTGCCAGTAGTATATGGCAGGCGGGAGGGGAAGAAGAGACCCAGTACTTC. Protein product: CASSIWQAGGEEETQYF. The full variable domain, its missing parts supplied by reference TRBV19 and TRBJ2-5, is DGGITQSPKYLFRKEGQNVTLSCEQNLNHDAMYWYRQDPGQGLRLIYYSQIVNDFQKGDIAEGYSVSREKKESFPLTVTSAQKNPTAFYLCASSIWQAGGEEETQYFGPGTRLLVL.

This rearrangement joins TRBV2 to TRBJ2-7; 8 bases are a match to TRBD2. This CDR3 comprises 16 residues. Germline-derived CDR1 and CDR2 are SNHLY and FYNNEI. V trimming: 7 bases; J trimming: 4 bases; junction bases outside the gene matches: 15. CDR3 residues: CASTRPLSGTSYEQYF. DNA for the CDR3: TGTGCCAGCACCCGACCCCTTAGCGGGACCAGTTACGAGCAGTACTTC.

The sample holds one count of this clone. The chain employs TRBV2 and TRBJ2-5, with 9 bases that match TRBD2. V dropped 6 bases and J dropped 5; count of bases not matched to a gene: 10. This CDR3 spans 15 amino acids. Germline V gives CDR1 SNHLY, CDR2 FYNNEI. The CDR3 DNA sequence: TGTGCCAGCAGGGACCCCGGGACTAGCCCCGAGACCCAGTACTTC. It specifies CASRDPGTSPETQYF. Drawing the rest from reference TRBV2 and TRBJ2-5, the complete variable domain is EPEVTQTPSHQVTQMGQEVILRCVPISNHLYFYWYRQILGQKVEFLVSFYNNEISEKSEIFDDQFSVERPDGSNFTLKIRSTKLEDSAMYFCASRDPGTSPETQYFGPGTRLLVL.

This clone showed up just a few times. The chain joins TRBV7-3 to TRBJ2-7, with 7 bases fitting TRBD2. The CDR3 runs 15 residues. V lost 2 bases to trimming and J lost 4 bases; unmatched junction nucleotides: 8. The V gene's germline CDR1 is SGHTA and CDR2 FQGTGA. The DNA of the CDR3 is TGTGCCAGCAGCTTATATGGCGGGAGTTTTTACGAGCAGTACTTC. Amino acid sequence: CASSLYGGSFYEQYF.

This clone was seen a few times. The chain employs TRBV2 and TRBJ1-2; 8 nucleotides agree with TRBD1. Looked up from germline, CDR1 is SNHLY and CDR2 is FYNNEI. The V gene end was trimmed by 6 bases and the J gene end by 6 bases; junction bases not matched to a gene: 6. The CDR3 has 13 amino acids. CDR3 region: CASRSQGAHGYTF. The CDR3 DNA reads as TGTGCCAGCAGATCTCAGGGGGCTCATGGCTACACCTTC.